The TCR beta chain described here comes from a study of human T cells and chemical hapten exposure. Germline assignment: CDR1 MNHEY and CDR2 SVGAGI. Trimming left V 4 bases short and J 5 bases short, with 6 bases between. The CDR3 is 11 amino acids. Within the library, unique molecular identifiers were attached to each individual cDNA molecule. TCRdb processed the RACE reads anew with MiXCR; each CDR3 protein has one entry. The sample has about 190,000 distinct CDR3 sequences; roughly a quarter are singletons. Time point given: patch test 3, about 24 weeks after DPC sensitization. Documented treatment: therapeutic diphenylcyclopropenone sensitization with weekly scalp DPC. Total RNA was isolated from whole blood that had not been fractionated. This clonotype was seen more than once but under ten times. Its antigen is unidentified. General study results and limits: A positive correlation with patch test score was found for PT1 expanded TCR counts. With regard to DPC sensitization, TCRs above 1 in 1000 frequency did not change.

The specimen comprised whole blood, sampled in connection with sensitization to the hapten diphenylcyclopropenone (DPC). This TCR came from a middle-aged woman with alopecia areata. Some clones in this sample may be carry-over from other donors' samples. The V call is TRBV6-5, the J call TRBJ2-7; D remains unclear. CDR3 region: CASSSGHEQYF. DNA of the CDR3: TGTGCCAGCAGTTCCGGTCACGAGCAGTACTTC.